The T cell receptor beta chain described here comes from a study of radiotherapy plus CTLA-4 blockade in lung cancer. Looking at the study overall: Objective responses were observed in about a sixth of patients, and disease control was achieved by approximately 30%. General observations from the study: Tumor-derived TCR clones expanded in blood after radiotherapy plus ipilimumab.

With ipilimumab providing CTLA-4 blockade, focal radiation was administered to patients who had chemo-refractory metastatic non-small-cell lung cancer. Germline V gene data show CDR1 as MNHEY and CDR2 as SVGAGI. The CDR3 loop spans 15 amino acids. J was trimmed by 0 bases and V by 7 bases; bases with no gene match: 7. On this clone: The antigen remains undetermined.

Profiled with immunoSEQ multiplex PCR; TCRdb holds only in-frame clones, not every one. This table holds 25,000 to 35,000 clones, about 81% found once. This material consisted of peripheral blood, taken from a patient treated with radiotherapy plus ipilimumab. This chain connects TRBV6-5 to TRBJ2-3, with 7 bases fitting TRBD1. The receptor was derived from a human donor with non-small cell lung cancer that progressed on radiotherapy plus ipilimumab. CDR3 in amino acids: CASTLYRGSTDTQYF. As DNA, the CDR3 is TGTGCCAGCACCCTTTACAGGGGTAGCACAGATACGCAGTATTTT.